The 5 T cell receptor beta chains presented below share a single source sample, sequenced in a study of cytomegalovirus exposure and HLA in healthy donors. Researchers ran the PCR with 60 Vbeta and 13 Jbeta primers. Sequencing used immunoSEQ multiplex PCR; TCRdb keeps in-frame clones, though not all of them. Of about 130,000 clones listed, around 77% are singletons. Sequenced sample: PBMCs. These receptors came from a young man in good health and CMV-seronegative.

This rearrangement joins TRBV5-1 to TRBJ2-7; TRBD2 agrees at 12 bases. CDR1 SGHRS and CDR2 YFSETQ come from the germline V gene. Germline trimming cut 3 bases from V and 3 bases from J; bases unmatched to any gene: 4. The CDR3 spans 15 residues. The DNA of the CDR3 is TGCGCCAGCAGCTCGCCTAGCGGGAGGGACTACGAGCAGTACTTC. Its translation is CASSSPSGRDYEQYF. Using reference TRBV5-1 and TRBJ2-7 for the parts outside the CDR3, the full variable domain is KAGVTQTPRYLIKTRGQQVTLSCSPISGHRSVSWYQQTPGQGLQFLFEYFSETQRNKGNFPGRFSGRQFSNSRSEMNVSTLELGDSALYLCASSSPSGRDYEQYFGPGTRLTVT.

The chain joins TRBV4-1 to TRBJ1-3, with D unresolved. CDR1 is MGHRA and CDR2 is YSYEKL in the germline V gene. Trimming removed 0 bases at V and 0 bases at J, with 3 bases between. This CDR3 has 14 residues. This CDR3 is CASSQDFSGNTIYF. The DNA for the CDR3 is TGCGCCAGCAGCCAAGACTTCTCTGGAAACACCATATATTTT.

The J gene is TRBJ2-7, the V gene TRBV4-1; 10 nucleotides match TRBD2. Germline V CDR1 and CDR2: MGHRA, YSYEKL. The CDR3 loop spans 15 amino acids. V gave up 2 bases and J gave up 2 bases; unmatched junction bases: 3. The CDR3 DNA reads TGCGCCAGCAGCCAACTAGCGGGGGTTACCTACGAGCAGTACTTC. Protein product: CASSQLAGVTYEQYF.

This clone was seen more than once but under ten times. The chain has TRBV7-3 and TRBJ2-1; TRBD1 matches at 10 bases. The CDR3 sequence is 14 residues long. The germline V gene encodes CDR1 SGHTA and CDR2 FQGTGA. V lost 4 bases and J lost 5; bases outside the gene matches: 2. CDR3 nucleotide sequence: TGTGCCAGCAGCTCGGGACAGGGGAACAATGAGCAGTTCTTC. It is translated as CASSSGQGNNEQFF.

The chain combines TRBV5-1 with TRBJ2-2; perhaps TRBD1 as D (6 bases). CDR3 length: 15 amino acids. Between the trimmed V and J ends, which lost 0 bases and 6 bases, there was a span of 12 bases. CDR1 SGHRS and CDR2 YFSETQ come from the germline V gene. In nucleotides, the CDR3 is TGCGCCAGCAGCTTGGTTGGCAGGGGAGCCGGGGAGCTGTTTTTT. Its protein is CASSLVGRGAGELFF. Drawing the rest from reference TRBV5-1 and TRBJ2-2, the complete variable domain is KAGVTQTPRYLIKTRGQQVTLSCSPISGHRSVSWYQQTPGQGLQFLFEYFSETQRNKGNFPGRFSGRQFSNSRSEMNVSTLELGDSALYLCASSLVGRGAGELFFGEGSRLTVL.